The 24 T cell receptor beta chains below were found in one sample sequenced in a study of cytomegalovirus exposure and HLA in healthy donors. PCR was performed using 60 Vbeta and 13 Jbeta primers. This table comes from immunoSEQ multiplex PCR, and its TCRdb copy is limited to in-frame clones, with some not included. The data contain approximately 170,000 clones, over 80% of them singletons. Material: PBMCs. The origin of the receptors is a boy aged 2 to 10 in good health and CMV-seronegative.

The rearrangement joins TRBV9 to TRBJ2-3; 9 bases fit TRBD2. Trimming at V came to 0 bases and at J to 5 bases, leaving 7 bases not matched to a gene. The CDR3 extends over 16 amino acids. In germline, CDR1 is SGDLS, CDR2 YYNGEE. CDR3 residues: CASSVEGGGAEDTQYF. DNA of the CDR3: TGTGCCAGCAGCGTAGAGGGCGGGGGGGCTGAAGATACGCAGTATTTT.

The chain links TRBV27 to TRBJ2-6; 9 bases map to TRBD1. CDR3 size: 17 residues. Germline loops: CDR1 MNHEY, CDR2 SMNVEV (reference sequence). With 6 bases clipped from V and 2 bases from J, the junction kept 8 bases outside the gene matches. DNA of the CDR3: TGTGCCAGCAGCACCGGGACAGGGCTTCCTGGGGCCAACGTCCTGACTTTC. As protein: CASSTGTGLPGANVLTF.

The rearrangement uses TRBV7-8 and TRBJ2-1; 14 nucleotides line up with TRBD2. The CDR3 runs 15 residues. V was pared by 5 bases and J by 6 bases, with 3 bases of the junction left unmatched. Germline CDR1 reads SGHVS; CDR2 reads FQNEAQ. Here the CDR3 DNA reads TGTGCCAGCAGCCCAGGACTAGCGGGGGGCAATGAGCAGTTCTTC. The encoded protein is CASSPGLAGGNEQFF.

The V gene is TRBV19, the J gene TRBJ1-1; the match to TRBD1 covers 7 bases. The CDR3 has 13 residues. J gave up 6 bases and V 5 bases, and 6 bases lay outside the gene matches. CDR1 and CDR2 (germline): LNHDA, SQIVND (reference sequence). CDR3: CASSVDREPEAFF. CDR3 DNA sequence: TGTGCCAGTAGTGTTGACAGGGAACCTGAAGCTTTCTTT.

J is TRBJ1-6 and V is TRBV7-5. TRBV7-5 is described as a pseudogene. This CDR3 has 10 amino acids. The DNA of the CDR3 is TGTGCCAGAAGCATCCGCGTGAGGGACTTT. This encodes CARSIRVRDF.

The chain recombines TRBV6-4 with TRBJ1-2, with TRBD1 as a possible D gene (6 bases). CDR1 is MRHNA, CDR2 SNTAGT, per germline. The CDR3 contains 16 residues. The V end lost 7 bases, the J end lost 2 bases, and 20 bases lay between the germline ends. The CDR3 nucleotides read TGTGCCAGCAAACCCATAGGCGCCGGACAGAACTATGGCTACACCTTC. Protein sequence: CASKPIGAGQNYGYTF.

The gene calls are TRBV7-9 and TRBJ2-5; D is perhaps TRBD2 (6 bases). V was cut by 2 bases and J by 5 bases, with 12 bases left in between. This CDR3 has 14 amino acids. Germline assignment: CDR1 SEHNR and CDR2 FQNEAQ (reference sequence). The CDR3: CASSLLGGYETQYF. CDR3 sequence (DNA): TGTGCCAGCAGCTTACTTGGGGGGTACGAGACCCAGTACTTC.

This chain joins TRBV7-2 and TRBJ1-4; D is possibly TRBD1 (5 bases). The length of the CDR3 is 16 residues. The germline V gene encodes CDR1 SGHTA and CDR2 FQGNSA. Between the trimmed V and J ends, which lost 1 base and 8 bases, there was a span of 17 bases. CDR3 DNA: TGTGCCAGCAGCTTAGGGTCGGGGGTGCGGGGCGAAAAACTGTTTTTT. It codes for CASSLGSGVRGEKLFF.

The chain recombines TRBV4-3 with TRBJ2-2, with 13 bases matching TRBD2. The CDR3 is 16 residues long. The V segment lost 4 bases and the J segment 6 bases; nucleotides outside the gene matches: 5. Germline CDR1 and CDR2: LGHNA and YSLEER. The chain's CDR3 is CASSPGLAGEAGELFF. The CDR3 coding sequence is TGCGCCAGCAGCCCCGGACTAGCGGGAGAAGCCGGGGAGCTGTTTTTT.

The chain carries TRBV5-1 and TRBJ2-2; the D is unclear. V was pared by 1 base and J by 0 bases, with 7 bases between. CDR3 length: 15 amino acids. Looked up from germline, CDR1 is SGHRS and CDR2 is YFSETQ. CDR3 in amino acids: CASSLPAANTGELFF. CDR3 in DNA: TGCGCCAGCAGCTTGCCGGCGGCGAACACCGGGGAGCTGTTTTTT.

The chain recombines TRBV19 with TRBJ2-5, with D perhaps TRBD1 (5 bases). The CDR3 extends over 15 amino acids. Germline values: CDR1 LNHDA, CDR2 SQIVND (reference sequence). V lost 5 bases and J 5 bases, leaving 18 bases between the germline ends. The CDR3: CASSERTSPPETQYF. Here the CDR3 DNA reads TGTGCCAGTAGTGAACGGACAAGCCCACCGGAGACCCAGTACTTC.

As DNA, the CDR3 is TGTGCCAGCAGTCCATCAGCGGGGACCCTCGGGCAGTTCTTC. Protein: CASSPSAGTLGQFF. This rearrangement joins TRBV27 to TRBJ2-1, with TRBD2 identical over 7 bases. Germline CDR1 and CDR2: MNHEY and SMNVEV (reference sequence). The CDR3 runs 14 residues. Germline trimming cut 5 bases from V and 12 bases from J; bases unmatched to any gene: 13.

V usage is TRBV27 and J usage is TRBJ2-3; D not resolved. CDR3 length: 12 residues. Germline V gene lookup returns CDR1 MNHEY and CDR2 SMNVEV (reference sequence). Trimming cost V 0 bases and J 8 bases, with 6 bases left between them. DNA for the CDR3: TGTGCCAGCAGTTTATCCTCCGGTACGCAGTATTTT. This codes for CASSLSSGTQYF.

This clone was seen a few times. This chain joins TRBV9 and TRBJ2-6; 8 positions match TRBD1. CDR1 is SGDLS and CDR2 is YYNGEE in the germline V gene. The V and J ends lost 0 bases and 0 bases, in that order; junction bases with no gene match: 5. The CDR3 has 18 amino acids. CDR3 bases: TGTGCCAGCAGCGTAGCCCGGGACAGGATCTCTGGGGCCAACGTCCTGACTTTC. Translation: CASSVARDRISGANVLTF.

This clone showed up just once. This chain connects TRBV9 to TRBJ2-1; 9 bases line up with TRBD2. The CDR3 loop spans 16 amino acids. V shed 2 bases, J shed 0 bases, and the junction held 3 bases outside the gene matches. Germline CDR1 and CDR2: SGDLS and YYNGEE. CDR3 sequence: CASSVTSGSSYNEQFF. The CDR3 region has the DNA TGTGCCAGCAGCGTGACTAGCGGAAGCTCCTACAATGAGCAGTTCTTC.

The chain uses TRBV27 and TRBJ2-1; 7 positions agree with TRBD2. The CDR3 covers 15 residues. The ends lost 0 bases at V and 10 bases at J; junction bases unmatched: 9. Per germline, CDR1 MNHEY and CDR2 SMNVEV (reference sequence). CDR3 amino acids: CASSLSGGGGLEQFF. The CDR3 bases are TGTGCCAGCAGTTTATCGGGTGGGGGGGGACTAGAGCAGTTCTTC.

This rearrangement joins TRBV14 to TRBJ1-1, with TRBD1 matching 10 bases. This CDR3 has 15 amino acids. CDR1 and CDR2 (germline): SGHDN, FVKESK. V lost 0 bases, J lost 3 bases, and 1 base stayed unmatched. The CDR3 nucleotides are TGTGCCAGCAGCCAAGATGGACAGGGGGACACTGAAGCTTTCTTT. Translating it yields CASSQDGQGDTEAFF.

V usage is TRBV13 and J usage is TRBJ1-1; possibly TRBD1 for D (6 bases). Germline V CDR1 and CDR2: PRHDT, FYEKMQ (reference sequence). This CDR3 contains 13 residues. V was clipped by 2 bases and J by 5 bases, with 9 bases between them. The CDR3 spells CASSLTGPTEAFF. The CDR3 nucleotides read TGTGCCAGCAGCTTAACAGGGCCAACTGAAGCTTTCTTT.

This clone was observed a handful of times. This rearrangement joins TRBV30 to TRBJ2-7, with TRBD2 matching 8 bases. V lost 8 bases, J lost 6 bases, and 12 bases stayed unmatched. Germline CDR1 GTSNPN, CDR2 SVGIG (reference sequence). This CDR3 is built from 13 residues. Here the CDR3 reads CAALAGGSTEQYF. CDR3 nucleotides: TGTGCCGCCTTGGCGGGAGGTTCTACCGAGCAGTACTTC.

The chain combines TRBV7-3 with TRBJ2-1; TRBD2 aligns across 13 bases. Germline V gives CDR1 SGHTA, CDR2 FQGTGA. Germline trimming cut 4 bases from V and 8 bases from J; bases unmatched to any gene: 5. The CDR3 runs 15 residues. CDR3 amino acids: CASSSGLAGVHEQFF. In nucleotides, the CDR3 is TGTGCCAGCAGCTCCGGACTAGCGGGAGTACATGAGCAGTTCTTC.

The V and J genes are TRBV7-8 and TRBJ2-3, with D tentatively TRBD2 (5 bases). The CDR3 loop spans 13 amino acids. Germline-derived CDR1 and CDR2 are SGHVS and FQNEAQ. Trimming cost V 5 bases and J 7 bases, with 13 bases left between them. The DNA of the CDR3 is TGTGCCAGCAGCCTAACCCGGGATTATACGCAGTATTTT. This encodes CASSLTRDYTQYF.

The genes are TRBV30 and TRBJ2-5; 8 nucleotides line up with TRBD2. The CDR3 is made up of 13 amino acids. Germline V CDR1 and CDR2: GTSNPN, SVGIG (reference sequence). The V segment lost 4 bases and the J segment 4 bases; nucleotides outside the gene matches: 5. The DNA of the CDR3 is TGTGCCTGGACGGGGGGGGCCCGAGAGACCCAGTACTTC. Its protein product is CAWTGGARETQYF.

The chain links TRBV6-1 to TRBJ2-7; 7 bases are a match to TRBD2. V was clipped by 1 base and J by 5 bases; unmatched bases: 5. Germline CDR1 MNHNS, CDR2 SASEGT. CDR3 length: 14 residues. The CDR3 DNA is TGTGCCAGCAGTGAAGGGGGGGGAGTGGACGAGCAGTACTTC. Translated: CASSEGGGVDEQYF.

This CDR3 is CASSSSGAGVETQYF. CDR3 in DNA: TGTGCCAGCAGTTCTTCAGGCGCGGGAGTAGAGACCCAGTACTTC. This chain joins TRBV6-6 and TRBJ2-5, with TRBD2 matching 7 bases. The CDR3 length is 15 residues. J was trimmed by 4 bases and V by 4 bases; bases with no gene match: 9. Germline V gene sequence: CDR1 MNHNY, CDR2 SVGAGI (reference sequence).